The entry below describes one T cell receptor (beta chain). The same CDR3 arises from other DNA sequences in this sample as well. Under the authors' procedure: Amplified reference gene primers provided the basis for estimating nucleated cell counts. The assay was immunoSEQ multiplex PCR, and TCRdb's table has in-frame clones only and misses some. From that table come the V and J calls and clone size; the DNA was used to work out D and trimming. The table records about 220,000 clones, about 80% of them present only once. This entry belongs to a study of blood T cell repertoires in COVID-19. Germline CDR1 SGHVS, CDR2 FNYEAQ. The CDR3 is 16 residues long. V shed 0 bases and J 2 bases; nucleotides not matched to a gene: 6.

This rearrangement joins TRBV7-6 to TRBJ2-7; 8 bases are a match to TRBD1. Sequencing was performed on peripheral blood. The receptor was derived from a woman in her 30s who had recovered from COVID-19. The CDR3 sequence: CASSLAGAGGPYEQYF. The CDR3 nucleotides are TGTGCCAGCAGCTTAGCGGGGGCAGGGGGCCCCTACGAGCAGTACTTC.